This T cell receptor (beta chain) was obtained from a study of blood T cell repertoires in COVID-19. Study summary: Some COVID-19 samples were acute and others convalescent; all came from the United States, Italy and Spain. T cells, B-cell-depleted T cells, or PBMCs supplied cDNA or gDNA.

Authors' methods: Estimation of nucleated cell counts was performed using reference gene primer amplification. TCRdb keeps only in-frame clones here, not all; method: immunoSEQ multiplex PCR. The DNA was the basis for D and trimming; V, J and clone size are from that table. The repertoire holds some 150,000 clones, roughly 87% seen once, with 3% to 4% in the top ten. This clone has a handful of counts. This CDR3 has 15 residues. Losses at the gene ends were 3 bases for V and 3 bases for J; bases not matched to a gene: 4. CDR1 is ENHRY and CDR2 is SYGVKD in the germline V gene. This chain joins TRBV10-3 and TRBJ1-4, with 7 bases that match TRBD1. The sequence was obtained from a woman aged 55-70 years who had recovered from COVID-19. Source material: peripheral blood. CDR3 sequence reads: CAISEGQVANEKLFF. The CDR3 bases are TGTGCCATCAGTGAAGGACAGGTAGCTAATGAAAAACTGTTTTTT.